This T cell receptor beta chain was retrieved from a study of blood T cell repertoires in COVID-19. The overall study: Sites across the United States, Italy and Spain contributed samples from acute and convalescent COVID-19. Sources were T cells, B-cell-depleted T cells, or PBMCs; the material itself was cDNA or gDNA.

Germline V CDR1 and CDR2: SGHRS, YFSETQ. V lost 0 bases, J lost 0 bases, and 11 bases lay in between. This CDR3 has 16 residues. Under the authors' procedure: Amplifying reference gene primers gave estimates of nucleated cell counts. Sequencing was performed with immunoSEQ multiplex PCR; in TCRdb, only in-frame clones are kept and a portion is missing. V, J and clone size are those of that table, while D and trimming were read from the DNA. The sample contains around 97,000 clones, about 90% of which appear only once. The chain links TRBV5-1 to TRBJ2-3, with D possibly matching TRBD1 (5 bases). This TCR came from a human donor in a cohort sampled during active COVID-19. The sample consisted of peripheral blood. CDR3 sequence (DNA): TGCGCCAGCAGCTTGGACAGGTCCTTGAGCACAGATACGCAGTATTTT. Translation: CASSLDRSLSTDTQYF.